Sequencing of this T cell receptor beta chain was carried out in a study of blood T cell repertoires in COVID-19. Study processing details: Amplification with reference gene primers provided the estimates of nucleated cell counts. Method: immunoSEQ multiplex PCR; TCRdb's copy keeps in-frame clones and lacks some. The V and J calls and clone size are taken from that table; D and trimming were inferred from the DNA. The sample carries some 29,000 clones, 84% recorded once. This clone appeared a single time. Between the trimmed V and J ends, which lost 8 bases and 4 bases, there was a span of 11 bases. The CDR3 covers 13 residues. CDR1 is SGHNT, CDR2 YENEEA, per germline.

This clonotype originated in an older man with active COVID-19. This chain connects TRBV11-3 to TRBJ2-2, with D possibly TRBD1 on 6 matching bases. The material sequenced was peripheral blood. The CDR3 bases are TGTGCCAGCGCTACAGGGATCACCGGGGAGCTGTTTTTT. Protein product: CASATGITGELFF.